Each of the 18 T cell receptor beta chains below was sequenced from the same sample in a study of human T cells and chemical hapten exposure. TCRdb called the RACE reads again in MiXCR, with one record for every CDR3 protein. The sample has about 360,000 distinct CDR3 sequences, around 5% seen once. The sample's time point: patch test 1, 2 weeks after DPC sensitization. The treatment was: therapeutic diphenylcyclopropenone sensitization with weekly scalp DPC. The sequenced sample was whole blood, obtained in connection with sensitization to the hapten diphenylcyclopropenone (DPC). These receptors all come from a woman aged 50 to 65 with alopecia areata. Some clones in this sample may be carry-over from other donors' samples.

This clonotype occurred a few times. The chain combines TRBV29-1 with TRBJ1-2; D is ambiguous. Trimming removed 6 bases at V and 2 bases at J, with 13 bases between. CDR1 and CDR2 (germline): SQVTM, ANQGSEA. The CDR3 sequence is 13 residues long. CDR3 region: CSVGNRENYGYTF. CDR3 sequence (DNA): TGCAGCGTGGGGAACAGAGAGAACTATGGCTACACCTTC.

In DNA form, the CDR3 reads TGTGCCAGCACCAATGGTTACGAGGGGTCTGAGCAGTTCTTC. Its translation is CASTNGYEGSEQFF. The chain combines TRBV2 with TRBJ2-1; D tentatively fits TRBD1 or TRBD2 (5 bases each). Germline V CDR1 and CDR2: SNHLY, FYNNEI. Trimming left V 7 bases short and J 9 bases short, with 19 bases between. The length of the CDR3 is 14 residues.

This clonotype occurred many times. This sequence joins TRBV28 and TRBJ1-4; 10 bases agree with TRBD1. The V segment lost 3 bases and the J segment 8 bases; nucleotides outside the gene matches: 9. In germline, CDR1 is MDHEN, CDR2 SYDVKM. This CDR3 has 16 amino acids. The CDR3 is CASSFSRQGAREKLFF. Here the CDR3 DNA reads TGTGCCAGCAGTTTTTCACGACAGGGGGCGCGCGAAAAACTGTTTTTT.

This clonotype was seen ten or more times. J is TRBJ2-2 and V is TRBV20-1; D gene ambiguous. V lost 1 base to trimming and J lost 0 bases, with 3 bases between them. The CDR3 runs 13 residues. From germline, CDR1 is DFQATT and CDR2 SNEGSKA (reference sequence). Here the CDR3 DNA reads TGCAGTGCTAGAGGAACGAACACCGGGGAGCTGTTTTTT. Amino acid sequence: CSARGTNTGELFF.

This clonotype was observed at least ten times. The V and J genes are TRBV3-1 and TRBJ2-1; 13 bases map to TRBD2. Trimming cost V 4 bases and J 3 bases; bases outside gene matches: 3. The CDR3 is made up of 16 amino acids. The germline CDR1 and CDR2 sequences are LGHDT and YNNKEL (reference sequence). The CDR3 coding sequence is TGTGCCAGCAGCCCCCGGACTAGCGGGGGCTACAATGAGCAGTTCTTC. The encoded protein is CASSPRTSGGYNEQFF.

This clonotype was seen ten or more times. The chain couples TRBV5-6 to TRBJ2-1, with D uncertain. The CDR3 has 15 amino acids. Per germline, CDR1 SGHDT and CDR2 YYEEEE. The V and J ends lost 0 bases and 0 bases respectively, with 7 bases between them. CDR3 sequence reads: CASSLGLFSYNEQFF. The CDR3, as DNA: TGTGCCAGCAGCTTGGGACTTTTCTCCTACAATGAGCAGTTCTTC.

This clonotype was seen a few times. V and J are TRBV12-3 or TRBV12-4 and TRBJ1-1, with TRBD1 identical over 7 bases. J was trimmed by 11 bases and V by 5 bases; bases with no gene match: 5. The CDR3 length is 11 residues. This chain's CDR3 is CASSARQGAFF. As DNA, the CDR3 is TGTGCCAGCAGTGCCCGACAGGGTGCTTTCTTT.

In this sample, this clonotype turned up many times. The chain employs TRBV12-3 or TRBV12-4 and TRBJ1-3; TRBD1 matches 12 bases. The CDR3 consists of 14 residues. V was pared by 6 bases and J by 7 bases, with 4 bases of the junction left unmatched. The DNA of the CDR3 is TGTGCCAGCAGCCCGGGACAGGGGGCCAACACCATATATTTT. This encodes CASSPGQGANTIYF.

This clonotype was seen many times. The J gene is TRBJ2-5, the V gene TRBV12-3 or TRBV12-4, with 7 bases fitting TRBD1. The CDR3 totals 13 residues. The V gene end was trimmed by 5 bases and the J gene end by 3 bases; junction bases not matched to a gene: 3. In DNA, the CDR3 is TGTGCCAGCAGTCACGACAGGGAAGAGACCCAGTACTTC. Encoded protein: CASSHDREETQYF.

This chain joins TRBV14 and TRBJ1-4; D gene ambiguous. Germline loops: CDR1 SGHDN, CDR2 FVKESK. Trimming pared 2 bases from V and 8 bases from J, leaving 12 bases between. This CDR3 has 14 residues. CDR3 amino acids: CASSQPVGQEKLFF. As DNA, the CDR3 is TGTGCCAGCAGCCAACCCGTGGGTCAGGAAAAACTGTTTTTT.

At least ten counts were recorded for this clonotype. The chain combines TRBV3-1 with TRBJ2-2; a weak D match, TRBD2 (6 bases). CDR1 and CDR2 from the germline V gene are LGHDT and YNNKEL (reference sequence). CDR3 length: 16 amino acids. Trimming shortened V by 0 bases and J by 5 bases, and 13 bases separated the two germline ends. Written as DNA, the CDR3 is TGTGCCAGCAGCCAAGAACCCGGGGGAAGGACCGGGGAGCTGTTTTTT. Residues: CASSQEPGGRTGELFF.

This clonotype was picked up many times. The J gene is TRBJ1-2, the V gene TRBV20-1; D remains unclear. V was shortened by 6 bases and J by 4 bases, with 12 bases between the two germline ends. Germline-derived CDR1 and CDR2 are DFQATT and SNEGSKA (reference sequence). The CDR3 extends over 12 amino acids. The CDR3 here is CSAHLASYGYTF. For the CDR3, the DNA is TGCAGTGCACACCTGGCGAGCTATGGCTACACCTTC.

CDR3 bases: TGTGCCAGCTCACCTGTCGGGGGACGAGTTCTTAATGAAAAACTGTTTTTT. Encoded protein: CASSPVGGRVLNEKLFF. This sequence joins TRBV18 and TRBJ1-4; a possible D gene is TRBD1 (5 bases). Germline lookup yields CDR1 KGHSH and CDR2 LQKENI. This CDR3 spans 17 amino acids. V lost 3 bases and J lost 4, with 18 bases in between.

This clonotype was picked up many times. The gene calls are TRBV6-6 and TRBJ1-5, with 8 bases identical to TRBD1. V gave up 8 bases and J gave up 5 bases; unmatched junction bases: 5. The CDR3 consists of 13 residues. The germline V gene has CDR1 MNHNY and CDR2 SVGAGI (reference sequence). The DNA for the CDR3 is TGTGCCAGCGTGGGACAGGCCCATCAGCCCCAGCATTTT. It is translated as CASVGQAHQPQHF.

The V call is TRBV2, the J call TRBJ2-1; 10 nucleotides line up with TRBD2. Looked up from germline, CDR1 is SNHLY and CDR2 is FYNNEI. The CDR3 length is 16 residues. V dropped 1 base and J dropped 2; count of bases not matched to a gene: 2. The CDR3 protein is CASSEGLAGAYNEQFF. The CDR3 DNA is TGTGCCAGCAGTGAAGGTCTAGCGGGAGCCTACAATGAGCAGTTCTTC.

This clonotype was seen ten or more times. J is TRBJ1-1 and V is TRBV7-3; TRBD1 matches at 8 bases. The CDR3 extends over 15 amino acids. In germline, CDR1 is SGHTA, CDR2 FQGTGA. The J segment lost 4 bases and the V segment lost 4 bases, leaving 8 bases of the junction unmatched. The CDR3 protein is CASSSVGQGITEAFF. CDR3 coding DNA: TGTGCCAGCAGCTCCGTAGGACAGGGTATCACTGAAGCTTTCTTT.

This clonotype was counted ten times or more. The chain has TRBV28 and TRBJ1-3, with D possibly being TRBD1 (5 bases). CDR1 and CDR2 (germline): MDHEN, SYDVKM. The CDR3 is made up of 13 amino acids. V lost 4 bases and J lost 4, with 8 bases in between. Written as DNA, the CDR3 is TGTGCCAGCAGTTCTGGGGCGGGAAACACCATATATTTT. Its translation: CASSSGAGNTIYF.

This clonotype occurred a few times. The chain recombines TRBV12-3 or TRBV12-4 with TRBJ1-1; weak D call: TRBD1 (5 bases). The ends were cut back, 7 bases at V and 0 bases at J, with 15 bases in the middle. The CDR3 runs to 15 residues. CDR3 nucleotide sequence: TGTGCCAGCATTTTCGGGGGGTCCATGAACACTGAAGCTTTCTTT. Translating it yields CASIFGGSMNTEAFF.